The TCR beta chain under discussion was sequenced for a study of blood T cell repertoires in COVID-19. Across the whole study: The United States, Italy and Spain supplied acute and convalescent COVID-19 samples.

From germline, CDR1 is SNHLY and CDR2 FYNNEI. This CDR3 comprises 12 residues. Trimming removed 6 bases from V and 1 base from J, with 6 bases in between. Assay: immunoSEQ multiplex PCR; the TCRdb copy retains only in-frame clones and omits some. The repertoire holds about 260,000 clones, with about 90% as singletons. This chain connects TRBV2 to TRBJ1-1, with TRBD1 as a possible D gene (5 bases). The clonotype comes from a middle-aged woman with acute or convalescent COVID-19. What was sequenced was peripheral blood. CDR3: CASRGGNTEAFF. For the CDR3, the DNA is TGTGCCAGCAGGGGGGGGAACACTGAAGCTTTCTTT.